These 11 T cell receptor beta chains were all obtained from the same sample, sequenced in a study of T cell changes during pregnancy in multiple sclerosis. Sequenced by immunoSEQ multiplex PCR; TCRdb stores in-frame clones only, minus some. The sample gives about 24,000 clones, around 90% of which show up once; about 1% is in the top ten. Sample: CD4+ T cells from peripheral blood mononuclear cells, taken in the second trimester of pregnancy. All receptors come from a female donor in good health, enrolled as a control in a pregnancy study.

The chain combines TRBV5-1 with TRBJ1-2; TRBD1 might be the D (5 bases). V was trimmed by 0 bases and J by 0 bases, leaving 12 bases between them. CDR1 and CDR2 from the germline V gene are SGHRS and YFSETQ. CDR3 size: 16 residues. The CDR3 DNA follows: TGCGCCAGCAGCTTGGCCAGCGGGGCCGCTAACTATGGCTACACCTTC. This translates into CASSLASGAANYGYTF.

In this sample, this clone turned up a few times. The chain has TRBV9 and TRBJ2-5; TRBD2 matches 11 bases. The CDR3 consists of 15 residues. Per the germline V gene, CDR1 is SGDLS and CDR2 is YYNGEE. Trimming cost V 4 bases and J 5 bases; bases outside gene matches: 7. In nucleotides, the CDR3 is TGTGCCAGCAGCTCCCCGACTAGCGGGGTCGAGACCCAGTACTTC. This sequence encodes CASSSPTSGVETQYF.

This chain joins TRBV9 and TRBJ2-1; 13 bases map to TRBD2. V shed 3 bases, J shed 3 bases, and the junction held 15 bases outside the gene matches. The CDR3 is made up of 20 amino acids. In germline, CDR1 is SGDLS, CDR2 YYNGEE. The CDR3 here is CASSATTSGGPRGYYNEQFF. CDR3 in DNA: TGTGCCAGCAGCGCTACGACTAGCGGGGGGCCCCGGGGGTACTACAATGAGCAGTTCTTC.

This clone was seen a single time. This chain joins TRBV4-1 and TRBJ2-2; D possibly corresponds to TRBD2 (6 bases). The V gene's germline CDR1 is MGHRA and CDR2 YSYEKL. Trimming left V 6 bases short and J 2 bases short, with 10 bases between. The CDR3 is 14 amino acids. DNA for the CDR3: TGCGCCAGCAGAGTGGAGGGCAACACCGGGGAGCTGTTTTTT. This translates into CASRVEGNTGELFF.

This sequence joins TRBV7-9 and TRBJ2-2, with a possible D match to TRBD2 (6 bases). The CDR3 covers 17 residues. V was clipped by 2 bases and J by 13 bases, with 26 bases between them. Germline V gene lookup returns CDR1 SEHNR and CDR2 FQNEAQ (reference sequence). The CDR3 is CASSLRMEGPSTLGLFF. CDR3 DNA: TGTGCCAGCAGCTTAAGGATGGAGGGACCCTCTACGTTGGGGCTGTTTTTT.

The chain has TRBV28 and TRBJ2-7; 10 nucleotides agree with TRBD2. Germline V lookup: CDR1 MDHEN, CDR2 SYDVKM. V shed 6 bases and J 2 bases; nucleotides not matched to a gene: 7. The CDR3 runs 15 residues. The DNA for the CDR3 is TGTGCCAGCAGATACCCAGCGGGAGGGGCCTACGAGCAGTACTTC. The encoded protein is CASRYPAGGAYEQYF.

This chain uses TRBV28 with TRBJ1-5; D gene unclear. The CDR3 contains 13 residues. Germline assignment: CDR1 MDHEN and CDR2 SYDVKM. Trimming took 11 bases from V and 5 from J, leaving 16 bases between them. CDR3 in DNA: TGTGCCTACCGGCGGGGTGCCGATCAGCCCCAGCATTTT. Translating it yields CAYRRGADQPQHF.

The chain is built from TRBV10-3 and TRBJ1-4; no clear D gene. Trimming cost V 8 bases and J 8 bases, with 9 bases left between them. CDR3 length equals 11 residues. Germline V gene sequence: CDR1 ENHRY, CDR2 SYGVKD. DNA of the CDR3: TGTGCCATCGGGGAGGACGAAAAACTGTTTTTT. Amino acid sequence: CAIGEDEKLFF.

V gene TRBV18 combines with J gene TRBJ2-2, with 11 bases identical to TRBD2. This CDR3 spans 17 amino acids. Germline trimming cut 6 bases from V and 1 base from J; bases unmatched to any gene: 7. Germline lookup yields CDR1 KGHSH and CDR2 LQKENI. CDR3 nucleotides: TGTGCCAGCTCCCAAGAGGGACTAGCGGTGAACACCGGGGAGCTGTTTTTT. It codes for CASSQEGLAVNTGELFF.

Only a few counts were recorded for this clone. This chain uses TRBV19 with TRBJ1-5, with 8 bases lining up with TRBD1. CDR3 length equals 18 residues. Losses at the gene ends were 1 base for V and 0 bases for J; bases not matched to a gene: 8. Germline V CDR1 and CDR2: LNHDA, SQIVND (reference sequence). The CDR3 bases are TGTGCCAGTAGTATAGCCCCGGGACAGGATTATAGCAATCAGCCCCAGCATTTT. It codes for CASSIAPGQDYSNQPQHF. Together with reference TRBV19 and TRBJ1-5, the CDR3 gives the full variable domain: DGGITQSPKYLFRKEGQNVTLSCEQNLNHDAMYWYRQDPGQGLRLIYYSQIVNDFQKGDIAEGYSVSREKKESFPLTVTSAQKNPTAFYLCASSIAPGQDYSNQPQHFGDGTRLSIL.

CDR3 in amino acids: CASSLDHGRGRQETQYF. CDR3 DNA: TGTGCCAGCAGCTTAGATCACGGCAGGGGGCGGCAAGAGACCCAGTACTTC. The V and J genes are TRBV7-8 and TRBJ2-5; TRBD1 matches at 8 bases. Trimming took 1 base from V and 2 from J; bases not matched to a gene: 9. Germline loops: CDR1 SGHVS, CDR2 FQNEAQ. The CDR3 totals 17 residues.